This TCR beta chain was found in a study of T cell responses to AZD1222 COVID-19 vaccine. Study-wide results and caveats: Only a handful of AZD1222 recipients were seropositive at baseline. In all cases, repertoires were sampled only after the peak T cell response. With dominance at 160-218 and 743-854, vaccine-associated CD4 TCRs spanned spike.

This CDR3 region has 13 residues. Trimming removed 4 bases at V and 5 bases at J, with 11 bases between. The V gene's germline CDR1 is ENHRY and CDR2 SYGVKD. Sequencing was performed with immunoSEQ multiplex PCR; in TCRdb, only in-frame clones are kept and a portion is missing. The sample shows 100,000 to 150,000 clones, about 91% of them seen only once. On this clone itself: The antigen remains undetermined.

This sequence joins TRBV10-3 and TRBJ1-2, with D unclear. The material sequenced was peripheral blood, taken on day 0 of AZD1222 vaccination. The origin of this receptor is an adult in good health. As DNA, the CDR3 is TGTGCCATCAGTGGGCAGATAGGGTATGGCTACACCTTC. This codes for CAISGQIGYGYTF.